These 3 T cell receptor beta chains were sequenced from one sample in a study of cytomegalovirus exposure and HLA in healthy donors. A multiplex PCR was run with 60 Vbeta primers and 13 Jbeta primers. Only in-frame clones appear in the TCRdb table, and some are missing; sequencing was by immunoSEQ multiplex PCR. The repertoire consists of about 250,000 clones, with 65% to 85% occurring once and the leading ten covering around 2.3%. The material sequenced was PBMCs. These receptors originate from a female donor in good health and CMV-seronegative.

The chain couples TRBV5-4 to TRBJ1-2; 9 positions match TRBD1. The V and J ends lost 4 bases and 4 bases, in that order; junction bases with no gene match: 8. The CDR3 is made up of 15 amino acids. The V gene's germline CDR1 is SGHNT and CDR2 YYREEE (reference sequence). In DNA, the CDR3 is TGTGCCAGCAGCCAGGGACAGGGAACGGCCTATGGCTACACCTTC. Amino acids: CASSQGQGTAYGYTF.

This chain connects TRBV7-8 to TRBJ2-7; 7 nucleotides align to TRBD2. The CDR3 contains 16 residues. Germline V gives CDR1 SGHVS, CDR2 FQNEAQ. Losses at the gene ends were 2 bases for V and 11 bases for J; bases not matched to a gene: 18. The chain's CDR3 is CASSLNPKGRGTGEYF. CDR3 DNA sequence: TGTGCCAGCAGCTTAAACCCCAAGGGGCGGGGGACGGGGGAGTACTTC.

The chain is built from TRBV7-9 and TRBJ1-1; D might be TRBD1 (5 bases). V was cut by 5 bases and J by 3 bases, with 13 bases left in between. CDR3 length: 14 amino acids. Looked up from germline, CDR1 is SEHNR and CDR2 is FQNEAQ (reference sequence). CDR3 DNA sequence: TGTGCCAGCAGCCCTGAGACAGAGGACACTGAAGCTTTCTTT. This translates into CASSPETEDTEAFF.